The rows below give T cell receptor beta chains drawn from one sample of a study of OX40 agonist ivuxolimab in advanced cancers. Libraries were prepared by immunoSEQ multiplex PCR; TCRdb keeps only in-frame clonotypes and omits some of them. The repertoire holds 100,000 or so clones, roughly 95% seen once, with approximately 2% in the top ten. The source was CD4+ or CD8+ T cells sorted from blood, collected in a trial of the OX40 agonist ivuxolimab. These receptors all stem from an adult with an advanced solid tumor such as melanoma, head and neck, liver or kidney cancer. Both conserved end residues are part of each CDR3. Each record gives: J gene, V gene, clone size, D gene, CDR3 protein, CDR3 DNA. The D gene is left open where the match is weak. Some rows mark clone size as missing; the rest say once, few, many or name a class of expanded clone.

j_gene: TRBJ1-1
v_gene: TRBV4-2
abundance: .
d_gene: .
CDR3aa: CASSQTRSKGSEAFF
CDR3nt: TGTGCCAGCAGCCAAACACGCTCCAAGGGGTCTGAAGCTTTCTTT

j_gene: TRBJ2-1
v_gene: TRBV2
abundance: .
d_gene: .
CDR3aa: CASSGYNEQFF
CDR3nt: TGTGCCAGCTCCGGTTACAATGAGCAGTTCTTC

j_gene: TRBJ1-2
v_gene: TRBV7-3
abundance: .
d_gene: .
CDR3aa: CASSPDPPGHGYTF
CDR3nt: TGTGCCAGCAGCCCCGACCCCCCAGGACATGGCTACACCTTC

j_gene: TRBJ1-3
v_gene: TRBV19
abundance: .
d_gene: TRBD1
CDR3aa: CASSIPPDRAAGNTIYF
CDR3nt: TGTGCCAGTAGTATCCCTCCGGACAGGGCGGCTGGAAACACCATATATTTT

j_gene: TRBJ2-3
v_gene: TRBV9
abundance: .
d_gene: TRBD2
CDR3aa: CASSVVDLAGVTDTQYF
CDR3nt: TGTGCCAGCAGCGTAGTAGATCTAGCGGGAGTCACAGATACGCAGTATTTT

j_gene: TRBJ2-6
v_gene: TRBV28
abundance: .
d_gene: .
CDR3aa: CASSLSSVWDSGANVLTF
CDR3nt: TGTGCCAGCAGTTTATCTTCTGTCTGGGACTCTGGGGCCAACGTCCTGACTTTC

j_gene: TRBJ2-2
v_gene: TRBV7-3
abundance: .
d_gene: .
CDR3aa: CASSPRDDDNTGELFF
CDR3nt: TGTGCCAGCAGCCCCCGGGACGACGACAACACCGGGGAGCTGTTTTTT

j_gene: TRBJ1-1
v_gene: TRBV19
abundance: .
d_gene: .
CDR3aa: CASGGTTEAFF
CDR3nt: TGTGCCAGTGGCGGGACCACTGAAGCTTTCTTT

j_gene: TRBJ2-7
v_gene: TRBV27
abundance: .
d_gene: TRBD1
CDR3aa: CASSLTGASYEQYF
CDR3nt: TGTGCCAGCAGTCTAACAGGGGCCAGCTACGAGCAGTACTTC

j_gene: TRBJ1-1
v_gene: TRBV30
abundance: once
d_gene: .
CDR3aa: CAWSSPGQWTKSEAFF
CDR3nt: TGTGCCTGGAGTTCTCCCGGACAGTGGACGAAGTCTGAAGCTTTCTTT

j_gene: TRBJ2-5
v_gene: TRBV6-5
abundance: .
d_gene: TRBD1
CDR3aa: CASGTDQETQYF
CDR3nt: TGTGCCAGTGGGACAGACCAAGAGACCCAGTACTTC

j_gene: TRBJ1-2
v_gene: TRBV2
abundance: few
d_gene: .
CDR3aa: CASIGDYGYTF
CDR3nt: TGTGCCAGCATTGGGGACTATGGCTACACCTTC

j_gene: TRBJ2-7
v_gene: TRBV13
abundance: .
d_gene: TRBD1
CDR3aa: CASSLRTGGPYEQYF
CDR3nt: TGTGCCAGCAGCTTGCGGACAGGTGGTCCCTACGAGCAGTACTTC

j_gene: TRBJ1-2
v_gene: TRBV7-3
abundance: .
d_gene: .
CDR3aa: CASSPEEWDSLTF
CDR3nt: TGTGCCAGCAGCCCCGAAGAGTGGGATTCGCTCACCTTC

j_gene: TRBJ1-1
v_gene: TRBV7-9
abundance: .
d_gene: TRBD1
CDR3aa: CASSSGQGDTEAFF
CDR3nt: TGTGCCAGCAGCTCCGGACAGGGAGACACTGAAGCTTTCTTT

j_gene: TRBJ2-7
v_gene: TRBV27
abundance: once
d_gene: .
CDR3aa: CASRQQGNPYEQYF
CDR3nt: TGTGCCAGCAGGCAACAGGGTAACCCCTACGAGCAGTACTTC

j_gene: TRBJ2-2
v_gene: TRBV6-5
abundance: .
d_gene: .
CDR3aa: CASSYSDGTGELFF
CDR3nt: TGTGCCAGCAGTTACTCGGACGGGACCGGGGAGCTGTTTTTT

j_gene: TRBJ1-3
v_gene: TRBV5-1
abundance: .
d_gene: .
CDR3aa: CASSLEGNSGNTIYF
CDR3nt: TGCGCCAGCAGCTTGGAAGGCAATTCTGGAAACACCATATATTTT

j_gene: TRBJ2-7
v_gene: TRBV19
abundance: .
d_gene: .
CDR3aa: CATTGTTLYEQYF
CDR3nt: TGTGCCACCACCGGGACAACCCTTTACGAGCAGTACTTC

j_gene: TRBJ2-3
v_gene: TRBV29-1
abundance: once
d_gene: TRBD1
CDR3aa: CSVELGGADTQYF
CDR3nt: TGCAGCGTTGAATTAGGGGGCGCAGATACGCAGTATTTT

j_gene: TRBJ1-5
v_gene: TRBV27
abundance: .
d_gene: .
CDR3aa: CASSLPQSLHSNQPQHF
CDR3nt: TGTGCCAGCAGTTTACCTCAGTCTCTTCATAGCAATCAGCCCCAGCATTTT

j_gene: TRBJ1-1
v_gene: TRBV27
abundance: .
d_gene: .
CDR3aa: CASRTGQPTAGAFF
CDR3nt: TGTGCCAGCCGAACGGGACAACCCACCGCCGGAGCTTTCTTT

j_gene: TRBJ2-6
v_gene: TRBV2
abundance: once
d_gene: .
CDR3aa: CASSETNVDRASLSGANVLTF
CDR3nt: TGTGCCAGCAGTGAAACGAACGTTGACAGAGCCTCCCTTTCTGGGGCCAACGTCCTGACTTTC

j_gene: TRBJ2-2
v_gene: TRBV19
abundance: .
d_gene: .
CDR3aa: CASKSGELFF
CDR3nt: TGTGCCAGCAAATCCGGGGAGCTGTTTTTT

j_gene: TRBJ1-1
v_gene: TRBV19
abundance: .
d_gene: .
CDR3aa: CASTNRAAEAFF
CDR3nt: TGTGCCAGTACGAACAGGGCCGCTGAAGCTTTCTTT

j_gene: TRBJ2-6
v_gene: TRBV28
abundance: .
d_gene: .
CDR3aa: CATSGAFLNVLTF
CDR3nt: TGTGCCACGTCGGGGGCTTTCCTCAACGTCCTGACTTTC

j_gene: TRBJ2-7
v_gene: TRBV4-2
abundance: .
d_gene: TRBD1
CDR3aa: CASSQRQGAYEQYF
CDR3nt: TGTGCCAGCAGCCAGAGACAGGGGGCTTACGAGCAGTACTTC

j_gene: TRBJ2-2
v_gene: TRBV29-1
abundance: .
d_gene: .
CDR3aa: CSVLYIGELFF
CDR3nt: TGCAGCGTTCTCTATATCGGGGAGCTGTTTTTT

j_gene: TRBJ2-7
v_gene: TRBV15
abundance: .
d_gene: .
CDR3aa: CATSTDIGGSYEQYF
CDR3nt: TGTGCCACCAGTACCGACATCGGCGGTTCCTACGAGCAGTACTTC

j_gene: TRBJ1-1
v_gene: TRBV5-6
abundance: .
d_gene: .
CDR3aa: CASAFPGARTEAFF
CDR3nt: TGTGCCAGCGCCTTCCCGGGCGCCCGGACTGAAGCTTTCTTT

j_gene: TRBJ2-7
v_gene: TRBV6-5
abundance: .
d_gene: .
CDR3aa: CASSYGGEDEQYF
CDR3nt: TGTGCCAGCAGTTACGGCGGGGAGGACGAGCAGTACTTC

j_gene: TRBJ2-5
v_gene: TRBV7-9
abundance: once
d_gene: TRBD1
CDR3aa: CASSPGQGQETQYF
CDR3nt: TGTGCCAGCAGTCCGGGACAGGGGCAAGAGACCCAGTACTTC

j_gene: TRBJ2-1
v_gene: TRBV5-5
abundance: .
d_gene: TRBD2
CDR3aa: CASSPGLAGGNEQFF
CDR3nt: TGTGCCAGCAGCCCAGGACTAGCGGGGGGCAATGAGCAGTTCTTC

j_gene: TRBJ2-7
v_gene: TRBV15
abundance: .
d_gene: .
CDR3aa: CATSREGVAYEQYF
CDR3nt: TGTGCCACCAGCAGAGAGGGGGTCGCCTACGAGCAGTACTTC

j_gene: TRBJ2-7
v_gene: TRBV7-6
abundance: .
d_gene: .
CDR3aa: CASSARVSYEQYF
CDR3nt: TGTGCCAGCAGTGCGCGCGTCTCCTACGAGCAGTACTTC

j_gene: TRBJ2-7
v_gene: TRBV28
abundance: .
d_gene: TRBD1
CDR3aa: CASSSGQGGSEQYF
CDR3nt: TGTGCCAGCAGTTCGGGACAGGGGGGCTCCGAGCAGTACTTC

j_gene: TRBJ2-3
v_gene: TRBV28
abundance: once
d_gene: .
CDR3aa: CASSDSEDTQYF
CDR3nt: TGTGCCAGCAGCGATTCTGAGGATACGCAGTATTTT

j_gene: TRBJ2-1
v_gene: TRBV5-6
abundance: .
d_gene: TRBD2
CDR3aa: CASSLALRGGFNEQFF
CDR3nt: TGTGCCAGCAGCTTGGCCCTACGGGGGGGCTTCAATGAGCAGTTCTTC

j_gene: TRBJ1-1
v_gene: TRBV5-4
abundance: .
d_gene: .
CDR3aa: CASSLAAADEAFF
CDR3nt: TGTGCCAGCAGCTTGGCGGCGGCGGATGAAGCTTTCTTT

j_gene: TRBJ1-4
v_gene: TRBV7-9
abundance: .
d_gene: .
CDR3aa: CASSRSPQKDEKLFF
CDR3nt: TGTGCCAGCAGCCGGAGTCCCCAGAAGGATGAAAAACTGTTTTTT

j_gene: TRBJ1-1
v_gene: TRBV19
abundance: once
d_gene: .
CDR3aa: CASSIAGGTEAFF
CDR3nt: TGTGCCAGTAGTATCGCTGGCGGGACTGAAGCTTTCTTT

j_gene: TRBJ1-1
v_gene: TRBV28
abundance: .
d_gene: .
CDR3aa: CASSPHAEAFF
CDR3nt: TGTGCCAGCAGTCCACACGCTGAAGCTTTCTTT

j_gene: TRBJ2-3
v_gene: TRBV7-6
abundance: .
d_gene: TRBD1
CDR3aa: CASSEQGAKDTQYF
CDR3nt: TGTGCCAGCAGCGAACAGGGGGCCAAAGATACGCAGTATTTT